A single sample is the source of the 23 T cell receptor beta chains below, sequenced in a study of radiation and T cells in renal cell carcinoma. Only in-frame clones appear in the TCRdb table, and some are missing; sequencing was by immunoSEQ multiplex PCR. The sample lists roughly 80,000 clones, roughly 80% occurring once. Time point given: blood 4 weeks post-SBRT, at nephrectomy. The sample's treatment: 15 Gy SBRT to primary tumor, nephrectomy 4 weeks later. The sample consisted of blood, taken from a patient whose treatment included radiotherapy and nephrectomy. The receptors here all came from a woman aged 55-69 years with renal cell carcinoma.

The chain couples TRBV6-1 to TRBJ2-1; 8 bases match TRBD1. There are 15 residues in the CDR3. Germline V gives CDR1 MNHNS, CDR2 SASEGT. J was trimmed by 5 bases and V by 5 bases; bases with no gene match: 8. The CDR3 bases are TGTGCCAGCAGTACACTTAGACAGGGGAACAATGAGCAGTTCTTC. It codes for CASSTLRQGNNEQFF.

This clone has a handful of counts. The chain couples TRBV5-1 to TRBJ1-6; maybe TRBD1 (6 bases). The CDR3 consists of 14 residues. Per germline, CDR1 SGHRS and CDR2 YFSETQ. The V end was cut by 1 base, the J end by 10 bases, with 12 bases between. The CDR3 nucleotides are TGCGCCAGCAGCTTGTTACAGGGACACTCACCCCTCCACTTT. Its protein is CASSLLQGHSPLHF.

This sequence joins TRBV6-5 and TRBJ2-7; 11 bases are a match to TRBD1. The CDR3 consists of 15 residues. Germline values: CDR1 MNHEY, CDR2 SVGAGI. The J segment lost 5 bases and the V segment lost 5 bases, leaving 8 bases of the junction unmatched. The CDR3 DNA reads TGTGCCAGCAGTAAGGGGGGGACAGGGGGAGACGAGCAGTACTTC. Its protein is CASSKGGTGGDEQYF.

This clone is a singleton in its sample. The chain links TRBV19 to TRBJ1-2, with D possibly being TRBD1 (6 bases). Germline loops: CDR1 LNHDA, CDR2 SQIVND (reference sequence). The V end lost 6 bases, the J end lost 4 bases, and 21 bases lay between the germline ends. This CDR3 has 16 residues. CDR3 in amino acids: CASSTLSGGLGYGYTF. CDR3 nucleotide sequence: TGTGCCAGTAGCACCCTCAGTGGGGGGCTGGGCTATGGCTACACCTTC. The variable domain in full, with the rest retrieved from reference TRBV19 and TRBJ1-2, is DGGITQSPKYLFRKEGQNVTLSCEQNLNHDAMYWYRQDPGQGLRLIYYSQIVNDFQKGDIAEGYSVSREKKESFPLTVTSAQKNPTAFYLCASSTLSGGLGYGYTFGSGTRLTVV.

V is TRBV29-1 and J is TRBJ2-1; D possibly corresponds to TRBD2 (6 bases). Germline-derived CDR1 and CDR2 are SQVTM and ANQGSEA. This CDR3 is 12 amino acids long. The germline V and J ends were trimmed by 4 bases and 9 bases, with 13 bases remaining between them. The CDR3 nucleotides are TGCAGCGTTGTCCGACTAGTTGGTGAGCAGTTCTTC. It is translated as CSVVRLVGEQFF.

The V and J genes are TRBV7-3 and TRBJ1-1, with a tentative D call TRBD1 (6 bases). V was clipped by 1 base and J by 6 bases, with 15 bases between them. Germline CDR1 SGHTA, CDR2 FQGTGA. The length of the CDR3 is 15 residues. Written as DNA, the CDR3 is TGTGCCAGCAGCTTAATTTCCGGACAGTTGGCTGAAGCTTTCTTT. Translated, it gives CASSLISGQLAEAFF.

This chain connects TRBV7-3 to TRBJ2-2, with D possibly TRBD2 on 5 matching bases. V shed 10 bases and J shed 5 bases, with 11 bases lying between them. CDR1 is SGHTA and CDR2 is FQGTGA in the germline V gene. This CDR3 region has 12 residues. The CDR3 region is CATTTGTGELFF. The DNA of the CDR3 is TGTGCCACCACAACGGGGACCGGGGAGCTGTTTTTT. Full variable domain (rest looked up from reference TRBV7-3 and TRBJ2-2): GAGVSQTPSNKVTEKGKYVELRCDPISGHTALYWYRQSLGQGPEFLIYFQGTGAADDSGLPNDRFFAVRPEGSVSTLKIQRTERGDSAVYLCATTTGTGELFFGEGSRLTVL.

Within the sample, this clone is medium-sized. This chain connects TRBV7-2 to TRBJ1-5; D not certain. In germline, CDR1 is SGHTA, CDR2 FQGNSA. This CDR3 region has 15 residues. Trimming removed 0 bases from V and 0 bases from J, with 6 bases in between. This chain's CDR3 is CASSLAANSNQPQHF. The DNA for the CDR3 is TGTGCCAGCAGCTTAGCGGCAAATAGCAATCAGCCCCAGCATTTT.

The gene calls are TRBV28 and TRBJ1-5, with D maybe TRBD1 (5 bases). V gave up 6 bases and J gave up 2 bases, with 14 bases separating them. Per the germline V gene, CDR1 is MDHEN and CDR2 is SYDVKM. This CDR3 has 15 amino acids. The CDR3 protein is CASRPGLGGNQPQHF. CDR3 DNA: TGTGCCAGCAGGCCTGGTTTAGGGGGCAATCAGCCCCAGCATTTT.

The J gene is TRBJ2-1, the V gene TRBV27; 10 bases align to TRBD2. The CDR3 is 13 amino acids. The V segment lost 2 bases and the J segment 13 bases; nucleotides outside the gene matches: 5. CDR1 is MNHEY, CDR2 SMNVEV, per germline (reference sequence). CDR3: CASSLRSGGGQFF. The DNA of the CDR3 is TGTGCCAGCAGTTTAAGGAGCGGGGGGGGTCAGTTCTTC.

The rearrangement uses TRBV19 and TRBJ1-1; D may be TRBD1 (5 bases). The CDR3 loop spans 16 amino acids. V lost 3 bases to trimming and J lost 2 bases, with 16 bases between them. CDR1 is LNHDA and CDR2 is SQIVND in the germline V gene (reference sequence). The CDR3 bases are TGTGCCAGTAGTATGACCCGGGAGGGGCCCAACACTGAAGCTTTCTTT. It codes for CASSMTREGPNTEAFF.

V is TRBV4-1 and J is TRBJ2-3; perhaps D is TRBD1 or TRBD2 (5 bases each). V shed 0 bases and J shed 0 bases, with 13 bases lying between them. The CDR3 contains 17 residues. Germline V gene data show CDR1 as MGHRA and CDR2 as YSYEKL. As DNA, the CDR3 is TGCGCCAGCAGCCAAGATACCTGGGGACCGAGCACAGATACGCAGTATTTT. It yields the protein CASSQDTWGPSTDTQYF.

The chain combines TRBV7-2 with TRBJ2-7; 7 nucleotides match TRBD1. The V gene end was trimmed by 4 bases and the J gene end by 6 bases; junction bases not matched to a gene: 15. Germline V CDR1 and CDR2: SGHTA, FQGNSA. The CDR3 length is 16 residues. The CDR3 DNA follows: TGTGCCAGCAGCTCAAGACAGGGATTGGGCCTTTCCGAGCAGTACTTC. Residues: CASSSRQGLGLSEQYF. The full variable domain, with the rest looked up from reference TRBV7-2 and TRBJ2-7, is GAGVSQSPSNKVTEKGKDVELRCDPISGHTALYWYRQSLGQGLEFLIYFQGNSAPDKSGLPSDRFSAERTGGSVSTLTIQRTQQEDSAVYLCASSSRQGLGLSEQYFGPGTRLTVT.

The chain joins TRBV7-9 to TRBJ2-3; 15 nucleotides line up with TRBD2. There are 16 residues in the CDR3. Germline assignment: CDR1 SEHNR and CDR2 FQNEAQ (reference sequence). The V segment lost 3 bases and the J segment 4 bases; nucleotides outside the gene matches: 2. The CDR3 DNA is TGTGCCAGCAGCTTCCGGACTAGCGGGAGGGCAGATACGCAGTATTTT. Protein sequence: CASSFRTSGRADTQYF.

This sequence joins TRBV7-2 and TRBJ2-5, with unresolved D. The ends were cut back, 0 bases at V and 2 bases at J, with 7 bases in the middle. Germline V gene sequence: CDR1 SGHTA, CDR2 FQGNSA. The CDR3 is made up of 14 amino acids. The CDR3 bases are TGTGCCAGCAGCTTAGCTTTCCGGCAAGAGACCCAGTACTTC. Its translation is CASSLAFRQETQYF.

The chain combines TRBV6-1 with TRBJ2-7, with D hard to call. From germline, CDR1 is MNHNS and CDR2 SASEGT. Deletions cut 5 bases from V and 5 bases from J, with 13 bases between. The CDR3 sequence is 13 residues long. CDR3 residues: CASSFSFNNEQYF. Written as DNA, the CDR3 is TGTGCCAGCAGTTTCAGTTTTAATAACGAGCAGTACTTC.

The chain is built from TRBV6-6 and TRBJ1-5; D is unresolved. The germline V and J ends were trimmed by 7 bases and 4 bases, with 11 bases remaining between them. This CDR3 region has 13 residues. Germline V gives CDR1 MNHNY, CDR2 SVGAGI (reference sequence). The DNA of the CDR3 is TGTGCCAGCACCATGCGGGTGAATCAGCCCCAGCATTTT. It translates to CASTMRVNQPQHF.

This clone was picked up a small number of times. The chain recombines TRBV28 with TRBJ2-1; 10 bases agree with TRBD2. CDR3 size: 15 residues. The V gene's germline CDR1 is MDHEN and CDR2 SYDVKM. V dropped 5 bases and J dropped 9; count of bases not matched to a gene: 10. The CDR3 sequence: CASSPWTSGATEQFF. The CDR3 DNA sequence: TGTGCCAGCAGTCCCTGGACTAGCGGTGCTACTGAGCAGTTCTTC. The entire variable domain, with the rest obtained from reference TRBV28 and TRBJ2-1, is as follows: DVKVTQSSRYLVKRTGEKVFLECVQDMDHENMFWYRQDPGLGLRLIYFSYDVKMKEKGDIPEGYSVSREKKERFSLILESASTNQTSMYLCASSPWTSGATEQFFGPGTRLTVL.

This chain uses TRBV4-1 with TRBJ2-6, with TRBD2 matching 10 bases. The V gene's germline CDR1 is MGHRA and CDR2 YSYEKL. This CDR3 contains 19 residues. The junction had 8 bases not matched to a gene; V was cut back by 3 bases and J by 0 bases. DNA for the CDR3: TGCGCCAGCAGCCATCGCGGGACTAGCGAGAACTCTGGGGCCAACGTCCTGACTTTC. Encoded protein: CASSHRGTSENSGANVLTF.

The V call is TRBV19, the J call TRBJ1-1; D not resolved. The CDR3 totals 14 residues. The ends were cut back, 1 base at V and 1 base at J, with 7 bases in the middle. Germline V CDR1 and CDR2: LNHDA, SQIVND (reference sequence). In nucleotides, the CDR3 is TGTGCCAGTAGTATAGTTCCTTCGAACACTGAAGCTTTCTTT. Its protein product is CASSIVPSNTEAFF.

This clone appeared a few times. V is TRBV19 and J is TRBJ1-2; perhaps TRBD1 as D (5 bases). This CDR3 region has 14 residues. Germline CDR1 is LNHDA and CDR2 is SQIVND (reference sequence). The V and J ends lost 5 bases and 2 bases respectively, with 12 bases between them. The CDR3 protein is CASSPGTANYGYTF. The CDR3, as DNA: TGTGCCAGTAGTCCGGGGACGGCAAACTATGGCTACACCTTC.

In regard to this clone: Other DNA sequences from this sample encode an identical CDR3 as well. This sequence joins TRBV27 and TRBJ1-2, with D perhaps TRBD1 (6 bases). Germline loops: CDR1 MNHEY, CDR2 SMNVEV (reference sequence). CDR3 length equals 14 residues. The V end lost 5 bases, the J end lost 2 bases, and 12 bases lay between the germline ends. The CDR3 bases are TGTGCCAGCAGTCCGGGTGGACAGAACTATGGCTACACCTTC. Translating it yields CASSPGGQNYGYTF.

The CDR3: CASSPGTGGEQYF. The CDR3 nucleotides are TGTGCCAGTAGTCCTGGGACAGGGGGCGAGCAGTACTTC. This sequence joins TRBV19 and TRBJ2-7; 11 positions agree with TRBD1. V was pared by 5 bases and J by 6 bases, with 3 bases of the junction left unmatched. The CDR3 totals 13 residues. The V gene's germline CDR1 is LNHDA and CDR2 SQIVND (reference sequence).